Listed here are 11 T cell receptor beta chains from one sample, sequenced in a study of Ad26.COV2.S vaccination and SARS-CoV-2 variants. The assay was immunoSEQ multiplex PCR, and TCRdb's table has in-frame clones only and misses some. The sample yields some 480,000 clones, 70% to 90% seen once. Noted treatment: about 20 received Ad26.COV2.S at low or high dose, single or two shots; several received placebo; per-sample allocation not given. On day 63 after the first injection, vaccine and placebo recipients gave samples. Sample: peripheral blood, taken in a trial of Ad26.COV2.S vaccine versus placebo. Source of these receptors: a person aged 18 to 65 who received the Ad26.COV2.S COVID-19 vaccine or a placebo.

The chain uses TRBV13 and TRBJ2-7; D may be TRBD1 (6 bases). V gave up 2 bases and J gave up 4 bases, with 12 bases separating them. The germline CDR1 and CDR2 sequences are PRHDT and FYEKMQ (reference sequence). The CDR3 has 14 amino acids. The CDR3 nucleotides read TGTGCCAGCAGCTTAATGCAGGGGAGATACGAGCAGTACTTC. Protein: CASSLMQGRYEQYF. The full variable domain, rest sourced from reference TRBV13 and TRBJ2-7, is AAGVIQSPRHLIKEKRETATLKCYPIPRHDTVYWYQQGPGQDPQFLISFYEKMQSDKGSIPDRFSAQQFSDYHSELNMSSLELGDSALYFCASSLMQGRYEQYFGPGTRLTVT.

This chain links TRBV5-8 with TRBJ2-3; D may be TRBD1 (6 bases). V shed 5 bases and J shed 4 bases, with 8 bases lying between them. This CDR3 has 12 residues. CDR1 and CDR2 from the germline V gene are SGHTS and YDEGEE. The CDR3 nucleotides are TGTGCCAGCAGACAGGGTTCAGATACGCAGTATTTT. Amino acids: CASRQGSDTQYF.

V gene TRBV19 combines with J gene TRBJ1-4; D uncertain. CDR3 length: 15 residues. CDR1 and CDR2 (germline): LNHDA, SQIVND (reference sequence). V gave up 0 bases and J gave up 5 bases, with 10 bases separating them. CDR3 nucleotides: TGTGCCAGTAGTATAGAGGCCAGCCGAAATGAAAAACTGTTTTTT. Translation: CASSIEASRNEKLFF. The whole variable domain, remainder taken from reference TRBV19 and TRBJ1-4, is DGGITQSPKYLFRKEGQNVTLSCEQNLNHDAMYWYRQDPGQGLRLIYYSQIVNDFQKGDIAEGYSVSREKKESFPLTVTSAQKNPTAFYLCASSIEASRNEKLFFGSGTQLSVL.

The genes are TRBV28 and TRBJ2-5; 15 positions match TRBD2. CDR1 MDHEN and CDR2 SYDVKM come from the germline V gene. The V segment lost 6 bases and the J segment 5 bases; nucleotides outside the gene matches: 19. The CDR3 extends over 20 amino acids. In DNA, the CDR3 is TGTGCCAGCAGACCCCGCCCCGGGACTAGCGGGAGGTACGCGGGCGAGACCCAGTACTTC. As protein: CASRPRPGTSGRYAGETQYF.

The V gene is TRBV7-2, the J gene TRBJ2-3; 8 nucleotides line up with TRBD1. With V trimmed by 3 bases and J by 2 bases, 7 bases remained unmatched. Germline V gene lookup returns CDR1 SGHTA and CDR2 FQGNSA. The CDR3 covers 16 residues. The CDR3 bases are TGTGCCAGCAGCTTCGGGACAGGCGGTTACACAGATACGCAGTATTTT. Residues: CASSFGTGGYTDTQYF.

This chain uses TRBV18 with TRBJ2-2, with TRBD2 identical over 13 bases. CDR1 and CDR2 (germline): KGHSH, LQKENI. V shed 0 bases, J shed 5 bases, and the junction held 0 bases outside the gene matches. CDR3 length: 16 residues. The CDR3: CASSPPGLAGTGELFF. Here the CDR3 DNA reads TGTGCCAGCTCACCACCGGGACTAGCGGGGACCGGGGAGCTGTTTTTT.

The genes are TRBV5-1 and TRBJ1-1, with TRBD1 matching over 7 bases. This CDR3 has 15 residues. With 4 bases clipped from V and 5 bases from J, the junction kept 11 bases outside the gene matches. The germline V gene has CDR1 SGHRS and CDR2 YFSETQ. The CDR3 spells CASSVNRGRGTEAFF. The CDR3, as DNA: TGCGCCAGCAGCGTGAACAGGGGTCGGGGTACTGAAGCTTTCTTT.

The J gene is TRBJ2-3, the V gene TRBV19, with D uncertain. This CDR3 has 15 amino acids. Germline V lookup: CDR1 LNHDA, CDR2 SQIVND (reference sequence). V lost 3 bases and J 0 bases, leaving 10 bases between the germline ends. CDR3 DNA: TGTGCCAGTAGTATGCTCTCGAGTAGCACAGATACGCAGTATTTT. Translating gives CASSMLSSSTDTQYF.

Notes on this clone: Other DNA sequences within the sample encode an identical CDR3. The rearrangement joins TRBV9 to TRBJ2-7; D might be TRBD1 (5 bases). V was cut by 2 bases and J by 3 bases, with 9 bases left in between. The germline V gene has CDR1 SGDLS and CDR2 YYNGEE. This CDR3 is 13 amino acids long. The CDR3: CASSVGQNYEQYF. Here the CDR3 DNA reads TGTGCCAGCAGCGTGGGGCAGAACTACGAGCAGTACTTC.

This sequence joins TRBV30 and TRBJ1-5; D is undetermined. Looked up from germline, CDR1 is GTSNPN and CDR2 is SVGIG (reference sequence). V was cut by 0 bases and J by 6 bases, with 9 bases left in between. The CDR3 contains 13 residues. CDR3 amino acids: CAWSVRWGQPQHF. The DNA of the CDR3 is TGTGCCTGGAGTGTACGGTGGGGTCAGCCCCAGCATTTT.

V usage is TRBV19 and J usage is TRBJ2-7, with TRBD1 as a possible D gene (6 bases). V was pared by 5 bases and J by 2 bases, with 16 bases between. The CDR3 has 15 amino acids. Germline CDR1 reads LNHDA; CDR2 reads SQIVND (reference sequence). The CDR3 DNA reads as TGTGCCAGTAGTCCCAGACAGGATACGACCTACGAGCAGTACTTC. Amino acid sequence: CASSPRQDTTYEQYF.